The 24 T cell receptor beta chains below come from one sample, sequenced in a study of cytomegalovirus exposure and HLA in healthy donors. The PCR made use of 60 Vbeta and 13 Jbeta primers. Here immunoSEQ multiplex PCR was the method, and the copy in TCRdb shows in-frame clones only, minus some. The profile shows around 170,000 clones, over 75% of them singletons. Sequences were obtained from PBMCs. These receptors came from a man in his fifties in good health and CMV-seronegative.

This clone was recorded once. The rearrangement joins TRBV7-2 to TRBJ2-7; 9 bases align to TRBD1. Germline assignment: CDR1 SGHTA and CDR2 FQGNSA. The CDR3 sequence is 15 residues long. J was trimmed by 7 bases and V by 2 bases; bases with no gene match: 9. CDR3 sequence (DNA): TGTGCCAGCAGCTTATCCCCACAGGGGGCGGGGGAGCAGTACTTC. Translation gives CASSLSPQGAGEQYF.

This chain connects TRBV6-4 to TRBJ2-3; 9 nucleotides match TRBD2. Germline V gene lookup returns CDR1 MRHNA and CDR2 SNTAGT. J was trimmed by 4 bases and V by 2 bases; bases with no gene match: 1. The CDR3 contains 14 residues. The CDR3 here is CASSDGTSPDTQYF. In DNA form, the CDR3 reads TGTGCCAGCAGTGACGGGACTAGCCCAGATACGCAGTATTTT.

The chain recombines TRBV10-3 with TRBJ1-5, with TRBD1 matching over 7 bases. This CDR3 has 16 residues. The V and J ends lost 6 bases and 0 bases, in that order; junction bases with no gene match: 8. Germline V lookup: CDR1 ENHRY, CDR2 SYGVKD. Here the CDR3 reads CAIRGTAGDSNQPQHF. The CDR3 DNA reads TGTGCCATCAGGGGGACAGCAGGCGATAGCAATCAGCCCCAGCATTTT.

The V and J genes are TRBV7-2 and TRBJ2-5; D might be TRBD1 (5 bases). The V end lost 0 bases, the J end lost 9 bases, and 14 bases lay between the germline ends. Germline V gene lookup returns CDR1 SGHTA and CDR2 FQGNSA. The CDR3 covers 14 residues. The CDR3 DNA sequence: TGTGCCAGCAGCTTAGCGCAGGGCCCCGGGTCCCAGTACTTC. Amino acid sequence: CASSLAQGPGSQYF.

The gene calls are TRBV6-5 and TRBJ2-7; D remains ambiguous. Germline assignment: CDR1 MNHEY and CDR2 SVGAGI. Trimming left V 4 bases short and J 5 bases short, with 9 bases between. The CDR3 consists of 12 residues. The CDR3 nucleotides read TGTGCCAGCAGTTCCCCCAGGAACGAGCAGTACTTC. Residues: CASSSPRNEQYF.

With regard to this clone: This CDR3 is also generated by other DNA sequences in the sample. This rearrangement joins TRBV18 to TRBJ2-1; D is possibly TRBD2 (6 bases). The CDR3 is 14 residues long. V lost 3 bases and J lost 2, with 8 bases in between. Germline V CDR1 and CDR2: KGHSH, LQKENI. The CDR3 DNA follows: TGTGCCAGCTCACCCCCGGGGGCCTACAATGAGCAGTTCTTC. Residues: CASSPPGAYNEQFF.

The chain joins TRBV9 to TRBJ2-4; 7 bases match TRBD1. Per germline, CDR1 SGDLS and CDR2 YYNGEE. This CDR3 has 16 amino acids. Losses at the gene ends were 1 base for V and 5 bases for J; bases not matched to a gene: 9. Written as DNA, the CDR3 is TGTGCCAGCAGCGTACAGGCAGGGGGAAGCGAAAACATTCAGTACTTC. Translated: CASSVQAGGSENIQYF.

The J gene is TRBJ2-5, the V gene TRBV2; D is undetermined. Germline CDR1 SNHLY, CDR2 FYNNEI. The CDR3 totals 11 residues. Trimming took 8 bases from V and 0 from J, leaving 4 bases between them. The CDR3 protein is CASVYQETQYF. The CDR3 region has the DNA TGTGCCAGCGTATACCAAGAGACCCAGTACTTC.

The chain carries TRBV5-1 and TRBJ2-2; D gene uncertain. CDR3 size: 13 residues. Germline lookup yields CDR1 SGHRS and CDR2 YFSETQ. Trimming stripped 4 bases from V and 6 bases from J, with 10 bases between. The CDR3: CASSPGSAGELFF. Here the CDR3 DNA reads TGCGCCAGCAGCCCCGGTTCCGCCGGGGAGCTGTTTTTT.

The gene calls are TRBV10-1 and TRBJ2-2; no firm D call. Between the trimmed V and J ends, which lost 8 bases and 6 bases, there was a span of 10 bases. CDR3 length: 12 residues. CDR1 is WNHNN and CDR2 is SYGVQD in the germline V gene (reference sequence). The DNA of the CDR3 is TGCGCCAGCGGCCCGAGGTCCGGGGAGCTGTTTTTT. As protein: CASGPRSGELFF.

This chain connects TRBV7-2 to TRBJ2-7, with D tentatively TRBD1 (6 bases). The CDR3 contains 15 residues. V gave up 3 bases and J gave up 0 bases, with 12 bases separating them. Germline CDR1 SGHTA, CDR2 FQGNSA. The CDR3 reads CASSFQGQSSYEQYF. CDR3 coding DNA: TGTGCCAGCAGCTTTCAGGGGCAGAGCTCCTACGAGCAGTACTTC.

CDR3 sequence (DNA): TGTGCCAGCAGCTTAGAATGGACAGGCTGGCAGCCCCAGCATTTT. Translated, it gives CASSLEWTGWQPQHF. The chain couples TRBV7-2 to TRBJ1-5, with 7 bases fitting TRBD1. With V trimmed by 1 base and J by 7 bases, 7 bases remained unmatched. Germline values: CDR1 SGHTA, CDR2 FQGNSA. This CDR3 is 15 amino acids long.

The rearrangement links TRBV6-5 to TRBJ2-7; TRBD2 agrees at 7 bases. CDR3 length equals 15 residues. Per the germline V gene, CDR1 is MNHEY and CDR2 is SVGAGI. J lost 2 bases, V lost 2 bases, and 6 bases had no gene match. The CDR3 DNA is TGTGCCAGCAGTTACCAGAACAGCGGGACCTACGAGCAGTACTTC. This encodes CASSYQNSGTYEQYF.

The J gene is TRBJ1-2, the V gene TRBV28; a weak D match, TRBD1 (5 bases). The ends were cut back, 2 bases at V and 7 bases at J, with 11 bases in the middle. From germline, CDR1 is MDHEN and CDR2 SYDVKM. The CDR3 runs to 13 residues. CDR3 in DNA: TGTGCCAGCAGTTTAGGGGGGGTACGTGGCTACACCTTC. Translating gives CASSLGGVRGYTF.

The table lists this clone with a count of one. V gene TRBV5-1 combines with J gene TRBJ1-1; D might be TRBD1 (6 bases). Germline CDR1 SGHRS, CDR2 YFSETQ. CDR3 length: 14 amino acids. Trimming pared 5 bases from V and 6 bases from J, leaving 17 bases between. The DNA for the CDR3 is TGCGCCAGCAGGGGGGGGGCAGGGTGGGCTGAAGCTTTCTTT. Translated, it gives CASRGGAGWAEAFF.

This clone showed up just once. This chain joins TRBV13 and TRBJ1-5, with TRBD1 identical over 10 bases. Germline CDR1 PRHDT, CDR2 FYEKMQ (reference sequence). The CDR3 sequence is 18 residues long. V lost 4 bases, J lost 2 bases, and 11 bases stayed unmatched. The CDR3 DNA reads TGTGCCAGCAGCTCCCGGGACAGGGGTGGTTTTGGCAATCAGCCCCAGCATTTT. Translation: CASSSRDRGGFGNQPQHF. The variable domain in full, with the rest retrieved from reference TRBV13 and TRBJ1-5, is AAGVIQSPRHLIKEKRETATLKCYPIPRHDTVYWYQQGPGQDPQFLISFYEKMQSDKGSIPDRFSAQQFSDYHSELNMSSLELGDSALYFCASSSRDRGGFGNQPQHFGDGTRLSIL.

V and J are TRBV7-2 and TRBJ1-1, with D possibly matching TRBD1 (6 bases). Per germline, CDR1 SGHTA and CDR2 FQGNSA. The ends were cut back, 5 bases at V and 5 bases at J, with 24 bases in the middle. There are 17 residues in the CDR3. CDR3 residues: CASSPTAYLGGRTEAFF. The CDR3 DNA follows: TGTGCCAGCAGCCCAACGGCGTACCTAGGGGGACGGACTGAAGCTTTCTTT.

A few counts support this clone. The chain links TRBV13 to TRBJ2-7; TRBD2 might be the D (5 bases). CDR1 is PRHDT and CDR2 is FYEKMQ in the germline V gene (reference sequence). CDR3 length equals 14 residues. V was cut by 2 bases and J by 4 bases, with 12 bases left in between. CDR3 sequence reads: CASSLPGILYEQYF. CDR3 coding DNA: TGTGCCAGCAGCTTACCGGGGATCCTGTACGAGCAGTACTTC. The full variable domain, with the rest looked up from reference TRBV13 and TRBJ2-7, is AAGVIQSPRHLIKEKRETATLKCYPIPRHDTVYWYQQGPGQDPQFLISFYEKMQSDKGSIPDRFSAQQFSDYHSELNMSSLELGDSALYFCASSLPGILYEQYFGPGTRLTVT.

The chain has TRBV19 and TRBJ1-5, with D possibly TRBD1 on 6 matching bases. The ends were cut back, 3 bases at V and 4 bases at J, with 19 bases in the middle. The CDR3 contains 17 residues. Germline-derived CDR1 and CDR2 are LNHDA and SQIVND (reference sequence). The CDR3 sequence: CASSIYSPGQLNQPQHF. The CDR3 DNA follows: TGTGCCAGTAGTATTTACTCCCCGGGACAACTAAATCAGCCCCAGCATTTT.

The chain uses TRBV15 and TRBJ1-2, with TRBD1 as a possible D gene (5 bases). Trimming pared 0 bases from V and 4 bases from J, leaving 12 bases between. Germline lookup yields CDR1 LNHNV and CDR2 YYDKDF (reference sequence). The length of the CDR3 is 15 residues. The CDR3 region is CATSRDLGARYGYTF. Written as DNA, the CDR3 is TGTGCCACCAGCAGAGATCTTGGGGCCCGCTATGGCTACACCTTC.

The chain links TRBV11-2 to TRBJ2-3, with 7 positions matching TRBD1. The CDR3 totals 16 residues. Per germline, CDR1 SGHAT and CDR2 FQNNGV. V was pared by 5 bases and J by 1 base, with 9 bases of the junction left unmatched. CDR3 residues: CASSADRVGGTDTQYF. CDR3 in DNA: TGTGCCAGCAGCGCAGACAGGGTGGGAGGCACAGATACGCAGTATTTT.

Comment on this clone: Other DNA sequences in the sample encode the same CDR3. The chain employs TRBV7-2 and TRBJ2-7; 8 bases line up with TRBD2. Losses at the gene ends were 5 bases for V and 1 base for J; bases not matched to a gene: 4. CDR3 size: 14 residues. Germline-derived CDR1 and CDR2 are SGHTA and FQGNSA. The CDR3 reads CASSLGLGSYEQYF. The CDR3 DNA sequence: TGTGCCAGCAGCCTGGGACTAGGGTCCTACGAGCAGTACTTC.

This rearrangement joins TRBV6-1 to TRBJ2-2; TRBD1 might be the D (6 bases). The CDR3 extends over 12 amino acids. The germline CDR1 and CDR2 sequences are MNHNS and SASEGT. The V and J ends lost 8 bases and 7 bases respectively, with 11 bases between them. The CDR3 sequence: CASWGTFGELFF. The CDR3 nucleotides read TGTGCCAGCTGGGGGACATTCGGGGAGCTGTTTTTT.

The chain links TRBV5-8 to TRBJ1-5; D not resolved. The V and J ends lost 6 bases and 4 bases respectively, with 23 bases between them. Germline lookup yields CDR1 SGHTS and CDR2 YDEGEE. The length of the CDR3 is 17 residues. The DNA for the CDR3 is TGTGCCAGCAACCCCCGAGCGGGGAGGGTAGGGAATCAGCCCCAGCATTTT. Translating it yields CASNPRAGRVGNQPQHF. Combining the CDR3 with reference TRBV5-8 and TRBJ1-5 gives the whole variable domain EAGVTQSPTHLIKTRGQQATLRCSPISGHTSVYWYQQALGLGLQFLLWYDEGEERNRGNFPPRFSGRQFPNYSSELNVNALELEDSALYLCASNPRAGRVGNQPQHFGDGTRLSIL.